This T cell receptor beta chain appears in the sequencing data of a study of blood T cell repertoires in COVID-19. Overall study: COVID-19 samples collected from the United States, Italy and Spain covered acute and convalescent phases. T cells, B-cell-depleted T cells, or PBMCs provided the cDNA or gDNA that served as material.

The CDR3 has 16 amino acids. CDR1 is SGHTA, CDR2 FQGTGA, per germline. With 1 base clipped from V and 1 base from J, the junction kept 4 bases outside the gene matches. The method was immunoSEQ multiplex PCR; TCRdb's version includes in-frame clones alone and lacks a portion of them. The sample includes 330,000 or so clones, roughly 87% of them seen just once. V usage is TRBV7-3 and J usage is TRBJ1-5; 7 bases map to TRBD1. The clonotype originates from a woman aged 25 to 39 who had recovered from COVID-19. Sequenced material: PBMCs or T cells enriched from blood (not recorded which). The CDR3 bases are TGTGCCAGCAGCTTAAAAGGGGGCAGGAGCAATCAGCCCCAGCATTTT. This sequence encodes CASSLKGGRSNQPQHF.